This paragraph reports one TCR beta chain. The antigen remains unidentified. The sample originates from a study of shared clonotypes between healthy human individuals. The V gene lost 3 bases and the J gene lost 2 bases, with 11 bases spanning the gap. Germline V lookup: CDR1 WNHNN, CDR2 SYGVQD (reference sequence). The CDR3 contains 15 residues. Study results and limitations: Apart from blood, nothing was sampled; tissue repertoires likely differ.

In replicate PCRs of sorted subsets, roughly 200 ng DNA, tens of thousands of T cell genomes, was used. Repertoires were generated with immunoSEQ multiplex PCR, while TCRdb's copy carries only in-frame clones and drops some. The sample contains about 680,000 clones, approximately 74% of which appear only once. The sequence was collected from a woman in her 30s in good health. The chain is built from TRBV10-1 and TRBJ1-5; no clear D gene. Material for sequencing was memory CD4+ T cells sorted from blood. Subset denoted: CD45RA-negative fraction. CDR3 region: CASSDTRQGNQPQHF. The CDR3 DNA follows: TGCGCCAGCAGTGATACACGGCAGGGCAATCAGCCCCAGCATTTT.